This entry lists 28 T cell receptor beta chains sequenced from one sample in a study of T cell responses to AZD1222 COVID-19 vaccine. Clones were sequenced by immunoSEQ multiplex PCR, and TCRdb holds only the in-frame ones, with some missing. This table has tens of thousands of clones, 88% appearing once. Sample: peripheral blood, taken on day 0 of AZD1222 vaccination. The receptors stem from an adult in good health.

The chain joins TRBV18 to TRBJ2-7; a possible D gene is TRBD2 (6 bases). The CDR3 covers 16 residues. CDR1 and CDR2 (germline): KGHSH, LQKENI. V was trimmed by 1 base and J by 4 bases, leaving 17 bases between them. CDR3 in amino acids: CASSPLSAGPSYEQYF. CDR3 DNA sequence: TGTGCCAGCTCACCACTCTCGGCGGGACCATCTTACGAGCAGTACTTC. Full variable domain (outside the CDR3, taken from reference TRBV18 and TRBJ2-7): NAGVMQNPRHLVRRRGQEARLRCSPMKGHSHVYWYRQLPEEGLKFMVYLQKENIIDESGMPKERFSAEFPKEGPSILRIQQVVRGDSAAYFCASSPLSAGPSYEQYFGPGTRLTVT.

V is TRBV10-3 and J is TRBJ1-2, with D uncertain. This CDR3 comprises 13 residues. Between the trimmed V and J ends, which lost 3 bases and 6 bases, there was a span of 11 bases. In germline, CDR1 is ENHRY, CDR2 SYGVKD. Here the CDR3 DNA reads TGTGCCATCAGTGATGAGGGAAGGGATGGCTACACCTTC. Translation gives CAISDEGRDGYTF.

V usage is TRBV4-1 and J usage is TRBJ2-7; TRBD1 matches at 9 bases. The CDR3 contains 16 residues. Germline V CDR1 and CDR2: MGHRA, YSYEKL. V was clipped by 4 bases and J by 5 bases; unmatched bases: 12. This CDR3 reads CASSPDLGTGINEQYF. Written as DNA, the CDR3 is TGCGCCAGCAGCCCAGATCTAGGGACAGGGATAAACGAGCAGTACTTC.

This clone was found a few times. Different DNA sequences within this sample yield the same CDR3. The chain links TRBV5-1 to TRBJ1-2; D gene unclear. This CDR3 comprises 13 residues. V was clipped by 0 bases and J by 8 bases, with 11 bases between them. The germline V gene has CDR1 SGHRS and CDR2 YFSETQ. The CDR3 coding sequence is TGCGCCAGCAGCTTGGAGACCGGGGAGGGCTACACCTTC. It codes for CASSLETGEGYTF.

The chain joins TRBV28 to TRBJ2-1, with D maybe TRBD1 (7 bases). Germline lookup yields CDR1 MDHEN and CDR2 SYDVKM. The CDR3 covers 13 residues. V dropped 8 bases and J dropped 8 bases, with 16 bases sitting between them. This CDR3 reads CASRRAQGDEQFF. DNA of the CDR3: TGTGCCAGCCGGAGGGCCCAGGGGGATGAGCAGTTCTTC.

The rearrangement links TRBV4-3 to TRBJ1-5; no definite D call. In germline, CDR1 is LGHNA, CDR2 YSLEER. This CDR3 comprises 13 residues. V shed 0 bases and J shed 5 bases, with 5 bases lying between them. The chain's CDR3 is CASSQDRDQPQHF. The CDR3 DNA reads as TGCGCCAGCAGCCAAGATCGAGATCAGCCCCAGCATTTT.

This clone was counted between two and nine times. The chain joins TRBV18 to TRBJ1-1, with D perhaps matching TRBD1 (6 bases). With 3 bases removed from V and 1 base from J, the gap between germline ends came to 9 bases. Germline CDR1 and CDR2: KGHSH and LQKENI. The CDR3 loop spans 14 amino acids. The CDR3 region is CASSPVTGNTEAFF. CDR3 DNA: TGTGCCAGCTCACCCGTGACAGGGAACACTGAAGCTTTCTTT.

This rearrangement joins TRBV14 to TRBJ2-3, with D tentatively TRBD1 (5 bases). Germline V lookup: CDR1 SGHDN, CDR2 FVKESK. The CDR3 consists of 17 residues. Trimming cost V 0 bases and J 0 bases, with 13 bases left between them. CDR3 protein: CASSQEVGHYSTDTQYF. CDR3 nucleotide sequence: TGTGCCAGCAGCCAAGAAGTTGGACACTACAGCACAGATACGCAGTATTTT. Variable domain in full (rest from reference TRBV14 and TRBJ2-3): EAGVTQFPSHSVIEKGQTVTLRCDPISGHDNLYWYRRVMGKEIKFLLHFVKESKQDESGMPNNRFLAERTGGTYSTLKVQPAELEDSGVYFCASSQEVGHYSTDTQYFGPGTRLTVL.

The rearrangement joins TRBV19 to TRBJ1-2, with D possibly being TRBD1 (5 bases). The germline V and J ends were trimmed by 6 bases and 0 bases, with 8 bases remaining between them. The germline CDR1 and CDR2 sequences are LNHDA and SQIVND (reference sequence). The CDR3 covers 13 residues. The CDR3 loop reads CASRDTPNYGYTF. The CDR3 nucleotides are TGTGCCAGTAGGGACACCCCTAACTATGGCTACACCTTC. The entire variable domain, with the rest obtained from reference TRBV19 and TRBJ1-2, is as follows: DGGITQSPKYLFRKEGQNVTLSCEQNLNHDAMYWYRQDPGQGLRLIYYSQIVNDFQKGDIAEGYSVSREKKESFPLTVTSAQKNPTAFYLCASRDTPNYGYTFGSGTRLTVV.

This clone was seen once. Other nucleotide sequences from this sample produce the same CDR3. V and J are TRBV28 and TRBJ1-1; D is perhaps TRBD1 (5 bases). The V gene's germline CDR1 is MDHEN and CDR2 SYDVKM. With 2 bases removed from V and 8 bases from J, the gap between germline ends came to 12 bases. This CDR3 spans 13 amino acids. The CDR3 bases are TGTGCCAGCAGTTTAAACGGGGCCACCGAAGCTTTCTTT. Encoded protein: CASSLNGATEAFF. The entire variable domain, with the rest obtained from reference TRBV28 and TRBJ1-1, is as follows: DVKVTQSSRYLVKRTGEKVFLECVQDMDHENMFWYRQDPGLGLRLIYFSYDVKMKEKGDIPEGYSVSREKKERFSLILESASTNQTSMYLCASSLNGATEAFFGQGTRLTVV.

The chain links TRBV10-3 to TRBJ1-1; no definite D call. This CDR3 has 13 residues. The ends were cut back, 4 bases at V and 1 base at J, with 7 bases in the middle. CDR1 is ENHRY and CDR2 is SYGVKD in the germline V gene. The DNA for the CDR3 is TGTGCCATCAGTGGAGACGGGAACACTGAAGCTTTCTTT. Translated, it gives CAISGDGNTEAFF.

The V call is TRBV24-1, the J call TRBJ2-1, with 8 bases matching TRBD2. With V trimmed by 4 bases and J by 7 bases, 5 bases remained unmatched. CDR1 is KGHDR and CDR2 is SFDVKD in the germline V gene. This CDR3 contains 14 residues. The CDR3 here is CATSDTGGGNEQFF. DNA for the CDR3: TGTGCCACCAGTGACACGGGAGGGGGGAATGAGCAGTTCTTC.

There are a few counts of this clone. This chain connects TRBV7-3 to TRBJ2-5, with D unresolved. This CDR3 contains 8 residues. V shed 7 bases and J shed 10 bases, with 4 bases lying between them. Germline-derived CDR1 and CDR2 are SGHTA and FQGTGA. The CDR3 nucleotides read TGTGCCAGCAACGACCAGTACTTC. Translating gives CASNDQYF.

This clone was picked up a small number of times. This chain uses TRBV28 with TRBJ1-6; TRBD1 is a possible D gene (5 bases). Between the trimmed V and J ends, which lost 6 bases and 3 bases, there was a span of 9 bases. The V gene's germline CDR1 is MDHEN and CDR2 SYDVKM. The CDR3 contains 14 residues. CDR3 nucleotides: TGTGCCAGCAGGGGACTGTACTATAATTCACCCCTCCACTTT. Protein product: CASRGLYYNSPLHF.

This chain uses TRBV28 with TRBJ1-4; D is undetermined. V lost 7 bases and J lost 2, with 11 bases in between. The CDR3 loop spans 14 amino acids. From germline, CDR1 is MDHEN and CDR2 SYDVKM. This CDR3 reads CASTTAVTNEKLFF. The CDR3 DNA reads TGTGCCAGCACCACGGCAGTCACTAATGAAAAACTGTTTTTT.

V is TRBV7-9 and J is TRBJ2-7; 8 nucleotides line up with TRBD2. This CDR3 has 14 amino acids. The V segment lost 5 bases and the J segment 3 bases; nucleotides outside the gene matches: 6. Looked up from germline, CDR1 is SEHNR and CDR2 is FQNEAQ (reference sequence). The CDR3 DNA is TGTGCCAGCAGCCCAGACGGGGGGGTCTACGAGCAGTACTTC. This codes for CASSPDGGVYEQYF.

This chain connects TRBV7-2 to TRBJ2-7; perhaps TRBD2 as D (5 bases). V was trimmed by 4 bases and J by 1 base, leaving 8 bases between them. The CDR3 is 13 residues long. Germline CDR1 SGHTA, CDR2 FQGNSA. CDR3 sequence reads: CASSSSLSYEQYF. CDR3 nucleotide sequence: TGTGCCAGCAGCTCTAGCTTATCCTACGAGCAGTACTTC.

The J gene is TRBJ1-2, the V gene TRBV7-9, with 8 bases matching TRBD1. CDR3 length equals 14 residues. Germline V gene lookup returns CDR1 SEHNR and CDR2 FQNEAQ (reference sequence). V was clipped by 5 bases and J by 2 bases; unmatched bases: 4. CDR3 sequence: CASSGQGGNYGYTF. In DNA, the CDR3 is TGTGCCAGCAGCGGACAGGGCGGGAACTATGGCTACACCTTC.

The chain employs TRBV28 and TRBJ1-2, with 9 nucleotides matching TRBD1. The CDR3 totals 12 residues. Germline V gene data show CDR1 as MDHEN and CDR2 as SYDVKM. The V segment lost 6 bases and the J segment 4 bases; nucleotides outside the gene matches: 0. The CDR3 DNA reads TGTGCCAGCAGACAGGGGGCCTATGGCTACACCTTC. Translated: CASRQGAYGYTF.

The rearrangement joins TRBV7-3 to TRBJ1-1; possibly TRBD1 for D (6 bases). CDR1 SGHTA and CDR2 FQGTGA come from the germline V gene. There are 13 residues in the CDR3. Trimming shortened V by 5 bases and J by 1 base, and 8 bases separated the two germline ends. CDR3 bases: TGTGCCAGCAGCGCGGACAGGAACACTGAAGCTTTCTTT. Translating it yields CASSADRNTEAFF.

The V and J genes are TRBV7-2 and TRBJ1-5; 7 bases map to TRBD1. The germline V gene encodes CDR1 SGHTA and CDR2 FQGNSA. The CDR3 consists of 14 residues. The junction had 1 base not matched to a gene; V was cut back by 1 base and J by 4 bases. The CDR3 nucleotides read TGTGCCAGCAGCTTAGGACAGGGTAATCAGCCCCAGCATTTT. Translated, it gives CASSLGQGNQPQHF.

This clone was counted once. The gene calls are TRBV12-3 or TRBV12-4 and TRBJ2-7; D perhaps matches TRBD2 (5 bases). The CDR3 is made up of 12 amino acids. The V and J ends lost 7 bases and 4 bases respectively, with 11 bases between them. The CDR3: CASTEGSYEQYF. The DNA of the CDR3 is TGTGCCAGCACCGAGGGCAGTTACGAGCAGTACTTC.

The chain has TRBV6-5 and TRBJ2-5; tentative D call: TRBD2 (7 bases). Trimming took 10 bases from V and 0 from J, leaving 15 bases between them. Germline CDR1 is MNHEY and CDR2 is SVGAGI. This CDR3 region has 14 residues. The CDR3 is CATHRGDNQETQYF. The DNA of the CDR3 is TGTGCCACTCACCGGGGGGACAACCAAGAGACCCAGTACTTC.

V and J are TRBV3-1 (or the pseudogene TRBV3-2) and TRBJ2-2, with a tentative D call TRBD2 (5 bases). The V end lost 4 bases, the J end lost 2 bases, and 26 bases lay between the germline ends. This CDR3 spans 20 amino acids. The germline CDR1 and CDR2 sequences are LGHDT and YNNKEL (reference sequence). CDR3 residues: CASSLSTSGEAEENTGELFF. In nucleotides, the CDR3 is TGTGCCAGCAGCCTCTCAACGAGTGGGGAAGCGGAGGAAAACACCGGGGAGCTGTTTTTT.

This clone was observed a few times. This chain connects TRBV14 to TRBJ2-2, with 10 bases that match TRBD2. The V gene end was trimmed by 8 bases and the J gene end by 3 bases; junction bases not matched to a gene: 9. The CDR3 has 16 amino acids. Looked up from germline, CDR1 is SGHDN and CDR2 is FVKESK. The CDR3 nucleotides are TGTGCCAGCGGGAAGGAGCGGGGGGGCCACACCGGGGAGCTGTTTTTT. It encodes CASGKERGGHTGELFF. Using reference TRBV14 and TRBJ2-2 for the parts outside the CDR3, the full variable domain is EAGVTQFPSHSVIEKGQTVTLRCDPISGHDNLYWYRRVMGKEIKFLLHFVKESKQDESGMPNNRFLAERTGGTYSTLKVQPAELEDSGVYFCASGKERGGHTGELFFGEGSRLTVL.

The table lists this clone with a count of one. The genes are TRBV3-1 (or the pseudogene TRBV3-2) and TRBJ1-1; D unclear. Germline V gene lookup returns CDR1 LGHDT and CDR2 YNNKEL (reference sequence). Trimming took off 1 base at V and 4 bases at J, with 10 bases between the two ends. This CDR3 is built from 14 residues. The CDR3 region is CASSQGFDGTEAFF. For the CDR3, the DNA is TGTGCCAGCAGCCAAGGGTTTGACGGCACTGAAGCTTTCTTT.

V gene TRBV7-9 combines with J gene TRBJ1-2; 9 bases match TRBD1. Germline V gene data show CDR1 as SEHNR and CDR2 as FQNEAQ (reference sequence). V shed 5 bases and J 4 bases; nucleotides not matched to a gene: 8. The CDR3 covers 15 residues. The CDR3 here is CASSTYRGQIYGYTF. The CDR3 DNA follows: TGTGCCAGCAGCACCTACAGGGGGCAGATCTATGGCTACACCTTC.

The chain employs TRBV12-3 or TRBV12-4 and TRBJ1-3; D gene unclear. V shed 8 bases and J shed 2 bases, with 7 bases lying between them. The CDR3 loop spans 12 amino acids. CDR3 loop: CASYNTGNTIYF. CDR3 nucleotides: TGTGCCAGCTATAATACTGGAAACACCATATATTTT.